One sample yielded the 13 T cell receptor beta chains listed below, sequenced in a study of shared clonotypes between healthy human individuals. Generated by immunoSEQ multiplex PCR, the TCRdb table keeps only in-frame clones and is missing some. The sample records roughly 2,300,000 clones, just under 95% being singletons. Sequenced: naive CD4+ T cells from PBMCs. Specified subset: CD45RA+ positively selected. These TCRs come from a man between 18 and 35 years old in good health. Some clones in this sample may be carry-over from other donors' samples.

DNA of the CDR3: TGTGCCAGCAGTAGCCGTACGCGGAGGGTCTACGAGCAGTACTTC. Residues: CASSSRTRRVYEQYF. V is TRBV6-5 and J is TRBJ2-7; possible D gene TRBD2, 6 bases. The V end lost 5 bases, the J end lost 3 bases, and 17 bases lay between the germline ends. The CDR3 contains 15 residues. From germline, CDR1 is MNHEY and CDR2 SVGAGI.

Comment on this clone: Other nucleotide sequences from this sample produce the same CDR3. The chain has TRBV7-3 and TRBJ2-3; D is undetermined. From germline, CDR1 is SGHTA and CDR2 FQGTGA. This CDR3 contains 14 residues. The V gene lost 2 bases and the J gene lost 0 bases, with 6 bases spanning the gap. CDR3 nucleotide sequence: TGTGCCAGCAGCTTAGCAGCTAGCACAGATACGCAGTATTTT. It codes for CASSLAASTDTQYF.

This clone was counted between two and nine times. Other DNA sequences in this sample translate to the same CDR3. The chain recombines TRBV19 with TRBJ2-7; D gene uncertain. The germline V gene encodes CDR1 LNHDA and CDR2 SQIVND (reference sequence). The CDR3 extends over 11 amino acids. The V and J ends lost 4 bases and 0 bases respectively, with 1 base between them. Written as DNA, the CDR3 is TGTGCCAGTAGTAACTCCTACGAGCAGTACTTC. Its translation: CASSNSYEQYF.

This chain connects TRBV7-3 to TRBJ2-5; D remains unclear. The CDR3 has 13 residues. The V gene's germline CDR1 is SGHTA and CDR2 FQGTGA. V was pared by 0 bases and J by 5 bases, with 7 bases between. CDR3 region: CASSLTLRETQYF. The CDR3 DNA reads TGTGCCAGCAGCTTAACCCTTCGGGAGACCCAGTACTTC.

The rearrangement joins TRBV19 to TRBJ1-4, with D uncertain. Germline V CDR1 and CDR2: LNHDA, SQIVND (reference sequence). The V end was cut by 3 bases, the J end by 8 bases, with 13 bases between. This CDR3 comprises 14 residues. CDR3 DNA: TGTGCCAGTAGTATGCTGGGCCTGGGAGAAAAACTGTTTTTT. It encodes CASSMLGLGEKLFF.

The rearrangement joins TRBV5-1 to TRBJ2-3; D not certain. The CDR3 runs 14 residues. Germline values: CDR1 SGHRS, CDR2 YFSETQ. Trimming removed 3 bases from V and 0 bases from J, with 8 bases in between. DNA of the CDR3: TGCGCCAGCAGCTCAGACATCAGCACAGATACGCAGTATTTT. This gives the protein CASSSDISTDTQYF.

The J gene is TRBJ2-7, the V gene TRBV1; the DNA was not compared with TRBD2, the D call given in the table. TRBV1 is a pseudogene. The CDR3 covers 20 residues. The CDR3 DNA sequence: TGCACCAGCAGCCAAAAACCGGGACTAGCGGGAGCTTGGGGGGTTCACGAGCAGTACTTC. Translation gives CTSSQKPGLAGAWGVHEQYF.

This sequence joins TRBV6-4 and TRBJ1-2, with a tentative D call TRBD1 (6 bases). The V gene lost 8 bases and the J gene lost 6 bases, with 13 bases spanning the gap. Per the germline V gene, CDR1 is MRHNA and CDR2 is SNTAGT. There are 12 residues in the CDR3. The CDR3 DNA sequence: TGTGCCAGCCGAGGGGCAGGGGATGGCTACACCTTC. Its protein product is CASRGAGDGYTF.

This clone was seen once. The CDR3 reads CASRHGQGDGYTF. The CDR3 bases are TGTGCCAGCAGACACGGACAGGGGGATGGCTACACCTTC. The chain joins TRBV6-1 to TRBJ1-2; 10 bases map to TRBD1. This CDR3 has 13 residues. V lost 6 bases and J lost 6; bases outside the gene matches: 4. Germline V CDR1 and CDR2: MNHNS, SASEGT.

V and J are TRBV15 and TRBJ2-5; the D is unclear. V was clipped by 0 bases and J by 1 base, with 12 bases between them. In germline, CDR1 is LNHNV, CDR2 YYDKDF (reference sequence). This CDR3 spans 16 amino acids. CDR3 in amino acids: CATSRDRRIFQETQYF. The CDR3 coding sequence is TGTGCCACCAGCAGAGATCGACGGATTTTCCAAGAGACCCAGTACTTC.

Details on this clone: Distinct nucleotide sequences in the sample also encode this CDR3. The chain is built from TRBV29-1 and TRBJ2-7, with 10 bases lining up with TRBD1. Germline CDR1 SQVTM, CDR2 ANQGSEA. The J segment lost 2 bases and the V segment lost 6 bases, leaving 7 bases of the junction unmatched. The CDR3 is 14 amino acids. CDR3 protein: CSVRPGQGTYEQYF. CDR3 DNA: TGCAGCGTACGGCCGGGACAGGGGACCTACGAGCAGTACTTC.

The chain is built from TRBV5-1 and TRBJ2-1; 7 bases are shared with TRBD1. This CDR3 has 15 residues. Trimming took 9 bases from V and 0 from J; bases not matched to a gene: 9. CDR1 is SGHRS and CDR2 is YFSETQ in the germline V gene. CDR3 sequence: CATNTGASSYNEQFF. CDR3 nucleotides: TGCGCCACTAATACAGGGGCAAGCTCCTACAATGAGCAGTTCTTC.

The J gene is TRBJ2-3, the V gene TRBV7-3, with D tentatively TRBD1 or TRBD2 (5 bases each). The CDR3 length is 14 residues. With 5 bases removed from V and 6 bases from J, the gap between germline ends came to 15 bases. CDR1 and CDR2 (germline): SGHTA, FQGTGA. CDR3 DNA: TGTGCCAGCAGCCACAGTGGTTGGGGGGATACGCAGTATTTT. Its translation: CASSHSGWGDTQYF.